These T cell receptor beta chains were read from a single sample in a study of cytomegalovirus exposure and HLA in healthy donors. Here immunoSEQ multiplex PCR was the method, and the copy in TCRdb shows in-frame clones only, minus some. The table has fewer than 110,000 clones, more than 65% seen once. The sample comprised PBMCs. These TCRs come from a woman under 30 in good health and CMV-seropositive. CDR3s include the opening cysteine and the closing phenylalanine or tryptophan. Each record gives: CDR3 length, J gene, clone size, V gene, D gene, CDR3 protein, CDR3 DNA. The D gene is left open where the match is weak. The size of a clone is reported for some rows only, either as once, few or many, or as a class for expanded clones.

14 TRBJ1-6 once TRBV27 NA CASSLQPGYSPLHF TGTGCCAGCAGTTTACAACCAGGGTATTCACCCCTCCACTTT
15 TRBJ1-2 NA TRBV4-3 NA CASSQHPAGNYGYTF TGCGCCAGCAGCCAACATCCGGCAGGGAACTATGGCTACACCTTC
13 TRBJ1-3 few TRBV6-1 NA CATEQVSGNTIYF TGTGCCACCGAACAGGTCTCTGGAAACACCATATATTTT
14 TRBJ2-1 NA TRBV11-2 NA CASSPQPLANEQFF TGTGCCAGCAGCCCTCAGCCCTTAGCCAATGAGCAGTTCTTC
13 TRBJ2-7 NA TRBV29-1 TRBD1 CSVGTGEIGEQYF TGCAGCGTTGGGACAGGTGAGATTGGCGAGCAGTACTTC
13 TRBJ1-2 NA TRBV6-5 TRBD1 CASSRQGAGGYTF TGTGCCAGCAGCCGACAGGGGGCCGGTGGCTACACCTTC
13 TRBJ1-5 NA TRBV23-1 NA CASKHPEDQPQHF TGCGCCAGCAAGCACCCCGAGGATCAGCCCCAGCATTTT
15 TRBJ2-7 NA TRBV27 NA CASSLVAGLGYEQYF TGTGCCAGCAGTTTGGTGGCGGGATTGGGTTACGAGCAGTACTTC
14 TRBJ1-3 NA TRBV7-3 NA CASSHGSSGNTIYF TGTGCCAGCAGCCATGGCAGCTCTGGAAACACCATATATTTT
13 TRBJ2-4 NA TRBV5-6 NA CASSFIGASIQYF TGTGCCAGCAGCTTTATAGGGGCGAGCATTCAGTACTTC
14 TRBJ2-1 NA TRBV6-5 TRBD1 CASSYSGQGLEQFF TGTGCCAGCAGTTACTCAGGACAGGGGTTAGAGCAGTTCTTC
15 TRBJ1-1 few TRBV18 NA CASSPQERTNTEAFF TGTGCCAGCTCACCACAGGAGCGGACGAACACTGAAGCTTTCTTT
15 TRBJ2-6 NA TRBV4-2 NA CASSQQGAGANVLTF TGTGCCAGCAGCCAACAGGGTGCCGGGGCCAACGTCCTGACTTTC
17 TRBJ1-1 NA TRBV27 TRBD1 CASSSWGWGQVNTEAFF TGTGCCAGCAGTTCATGGGGCTGGGGACAGGTGAACACTGAAGCTTTCTTT
14 TRBJ1-2 NA TRBV4-2 TRBD1 CASSLPGTDYGYTF TGTGCCAGCAGCCTCCCGGGGACAGACTATGGCTACACCTTC
14 TRBJ2-7 few TRBV7-3 TRBD1 CASRSTGTGGEQYF TGTGCCAGCAGATCGACCGGGACAGGCGGCGAGCAGTACTTC
13 TRBJ2-1 NA TRBV5-1 NA CASSLKAWHEQFF TGCGCCAGCAGCTTGAAAGCGTGGCATGAGCAGTTCTTC
15 TRBJ2-7 NA TRBV10-1 TRBD1 CASSDRTGNLYEQYF TGCGCCAGCAGTGATAGGACAGGGAACCTCTACGAGCAGTACTTC
14 TRBJ1-1 once TRBV9 NA CASSEYRENTEAFF TGTGCCAGCAGCGAATACAGGGAGAACACTGAAGCTTTCTTT
15 TRBJ2-1 NA TRBV5-1 NA CASRPSGPSYNEQFF TGCGCCAGCAGACCCAGCGGGCCGTCCTACAATGAGCAGTTCTTC
16 TRBJ2-7 NA TRBV7-8 NA CASSGGLARAPYEQYF TGTGCCAGCAGCGGGGGGTTAGCGAGGGCCCCCTACGAGCAGTACTTC
14 TRBJ1-2 NA TRBV2 NA CASTYAGGAHGYTF TGTGCCAGCACCTATGCGGGGGGGGCTCATGGCTACACCTTC
13 TRBJ1-1 NA TRBV7-9 NA CASSSQGNTEAFF TGTGCCAGCAGCTCGCAGGGAAACACTGAAGCTTTCTTT
14 TRBJ1-5 NA TRBV27 NA CASSNGPEGQPQHF TGTGCCAGCAGTAACGGCCCCGAGGGACAGCCCCAGCATTTT
15 TRBJ1-2 NA TRBV2 TRBD1 CASSGVGQGNYGYTF TGTGCCAGCAGTGGCGTGGGACAGGGAAACTATGGCTACACCTTC
14 TRBJ1-6 NA TRBV2 NA CASSEVGDGSPLHF TGTGCCAGCAGTGAGGTAGGGGATGGTTCACCCCTCCACTTT
13 TRBJ1-1 few TRBV5-1 NA CASSLYPGNEAFF TGCGCCAGCAGCTTGTATCCCGGGAATGAAGCTTTCTTT
13 TRBJ1-3 NA TRBV30 NA CAWSPNSGNTIYF TGTGCCTGGAGTCCCAACTCTGGAAACACCATATATTTT
14 TRBJ1-2 NA TRBV2 TRBD1 CASIPLGQGHGYTF TGTGCCAGCATCCCCCTCGGACAGGGGCATGGCTACACCTTC
15 TRBJ2-5 NA TRBV7-9 TRBD2 CASSLATSGQETQYF TGTGCCAGCAGCTTAGCGACTAGCGGACAAGAGACCCAGTACTTC
16 TRBJ2-1 NA TRBV6-1 NA CASSEAWGGGRNEQFF TGTGCCAGCAGTGAAGCGTGGGGAGGTGGGCGGAATGAGCAGTTCTTC
16 TRBJ2-2 NA TRBV28 TRBD2 CASGLAGVLSCGELFF TGTGCCAGCGGCTTAGCGGGAGTCTTAAGTTGTGGGGAGCTGTTTTTT
16 TRBJ1-5 NA TRBV10-2 NA CASSEFGRTSNQPQHF TGCGCCAGCAGTGAGTTTGGGAGGACCAGCAATCAGCCCCAGCATTTT
17 TRBJ1-2 NA TRBV9 TRBD1 CASSVDVYWDRGQGYTF TGTGCCAGCAGCGTAGATGTTTACTGGGACAGGGGACAGGGCTACACCTTC
18 TRBJ2-7 NA TRBV5-4 TRBD2 CASSLSGRAGVRAYEQYF TGTGCCAGCAGCTTGAGTGGCAGGGCGGGAGTTAGGGCCTACGAGCAGTACTTC
13 TRBJ2-1 NA TRBV5-4 TRBD2 CASKRTSFNEQFF TGTGCCAGCAAGAGGACTAGTTTCAATGAGCAGTTCTTC
15 TRBJ1-5 NA TRBV11-3 NA CASTTGQYSNQPQHF TGTGCCAGCACCACGGGTCAATATAGCAATCAGCCCCAGCATTTT
15 TRBJ2-7 NA TRBV19 TRBD1 CASSIDAGGSYEQYF TGTGCCAGTAGTATAGACGCAGGGGGCTCCTACGAGCAGTACTTC
17 TRBJ2-5 NA TRBV4-3 NA CASSQDALSGYQETQYF TGCGCCAGCAGCCAAGATGCCCTGTCAGGGTACCAAGAGACCCAGTACTTC
12 TRBJ1-2 NA TRBV29-1 NA CSTWGGVYGYTF TGCAGCACATGGGGGGGGGTCTATGGCTACACCTTC
15 TRBJ1-6 NA TRBV6-6 TRBD1 CASRSRTGHNSPLHF TGTGCCAGCAGATCAAGGACAGGGCATAATTCACCCCTCCACTTT
15 TRBJ2-7 once TRBV9 TRBD2 CASSPRSGRAYEQYF TGTGCCAGCAGCCCCCGTAGCGGGAGGGCCTACGAGCAGTACTTC
16 TRBJ2-5 NA TRBV5-4 TRBD2 CASSSGTSGGQETQYF TGTGCCAGCAGCTCCGGGACTAGCGGGGGGCAAGAGACCCAGTACTTC
14 TRBJ1-1 NA TRBV28 NA CASSREQGNTEAFF TGTGCCAGCAGCCGAGAACAGGGGAACACTGAAGCTTTCTTT
14 TRBJ2-7 NA TRBV19 TRBD1 CASRLRQGAREQYF TGTGCCAGTAGGTTAAGACAGGGGGCGCGGGAGCAGTACTTC
17 TRBJ2-5 NA TRBV19 TRBD1 CASSPLPGQGYQETQYF TGTGCCAGTAGTCCCCTTCCGGGACAGGGCTACCAAGAGACCCAGTACTTC
15 TRBJ1-1 NA TRBV25-1 NA CASSVPGHVNTEAFF TGTGCCAGCAGTGTACCGGGACACGTTAACACTGAAGCTTTCTTT
14 TRBJ2-2 NA TRBV25-1 NA CASSEGGLTGELFF TGTGCCAGCAGTGAGGGTGGGCTCACCGGGGAGCTGTTTTTT
14 TRBJ2-7 NA TRBV6-6 NA CASTTDSSSYEQYF TGTGCCAGCACCACGGACAGCAGCTCCTACGAGCAGTACTTC
14 TRBJ2-5 NA TRBV4-1 TRBD2 CASRQDTSEETQYF TGCGCCAGCAGGCAAGACACTAGCGAGGAGACCCAGTACTTC
11 TRBJ2-1 few TRBV20-1 TRBD2 CSAPGLAEQFF TGCAGTGCTCCCGGACTAGCAGAGCAGTTCTTC
13 TRBJ2-2 once TRBV7-8 NA CASSLVDHGELFF TGTGCCAGCAGCTTAGTAGATCACGGGGAGCTGTTTTTT
15 TRBJ1-2 NA TRBV7-3 NA CATDSISPVNYGYTF TGTGCCACAGACAGTATCTCCCCCGTAAACTATGGCTACACCTTC